A single sample is the source of the 21 T cell receptor beta chains below, sequenced in a study of T-cell memory formation after mild COVID-19. TCRdb reprocessed the 5' RACE reads with MiXCR, giving one entry per CDR3 protein. The table has some 450,000 distinct CDR3 sequences, 20% seen once. Source material: PBMCs or a T cell subset sorted from them (not recorded which). The receptors come from an adult woman who had mild COVID-19 (a few samples of this study predate the infection). Cell type and time point are not known.

This clonotype was observed a few times. The V gene is TRBV4-1, the J gene TRBJ2-7; D may be TRBD1 (5 bases). This CDR3 is built from 15 residues. The V end was cut by 1 base, the J end by 3 bases, with 13 bases between. In germline, CDR1 is MGHRA, CDR2 YSYEKL. The CDR3 region has the DNA TGCGCCAGCAGCCAAGTCCTAAGGACAAACTACGAGCAGTACTTC. It is translated as CASSQVLRTNYEQYF.

This chain connects TRBV15 to TRBJ1-2; TRBD1 might be the D (5 bases). The CDR3 runs 14 residues. CDR1 LNHNV and CDR2 YYDKDF come from the germline V gene (reference sequence). V lost 5 bases and J lost 8, with 18 bases in between. This CDR3 reads CATSGQGHRRGYTF. The DNA for the CDR3 is TGTGCCACCAGCGGGCAAGGACACCGAAGGGGCTACACCTTC.

The sample holds a few counts of this clonotype. This sequence joins TRBV7-9 and TRBJ2-3, with D hard to call. V lost 1 base, J lost 8 bases, and 7 bases lay in between. The germline V gene encodes CDR1 SEHNR and CDR2 FQNEAQ (reference sequence). The CDR3 loop spans 12 amino acids. CDR3 sequence reads: CASSLGKVTQYF. The CDR3 DNA reads TGTGCCAGCAGCTTAGGCAAGGTTACGCAGTATTTT.

This sequence joins TRBV11-3 and TRBJ1-1; D call uncertain. V was trimmed by 5 bases and J by 7 bases, leaving 14 bases between them. Germline assignment: CDR1 SGHNT and CDR2 YENEEA. The CDR3 sequence is 13 residues long. The CDR3 DNA is TGTGCCAGCAGCCGAACCTCGGGCCTTGAAGCTTTCTTT. It encodes CASSRTSGLEAFF.

This clonotype appeared many times. CDR3 protein: CASSSGLANNEQFF. The DNA for the CDR3 is TGTGCCAGCAGTTCAGGACTAGCCAACAATGAGCAGTTCTTC. The chain links TRBV12-3 or TRBV12-4 to TRBJ2-1; 8 positions agree with TRBD2. Germline trimming cut 4 bases from V and 5 bases from J; bases unmatched to any gene: 4. CDR3 length equals 14 residues.

The CDR3 nucleotides are TGTGCCAGCAGCCAAGACCTCTGGGATCAGCCCCAGCATTTT. Translation: CASSQDLWDQPQHF. The chain recombines TRBV4-2 with TRBJ1-5; D unclear. Trimming shortened V by 0 bases and J by 5 bases, and 8 bases separated the two germline ends. CDR3 size: 14 residues. CDR1 and CDR2 from the germline V gene are LGHNA and YNFKEQ.

The chain couples TRBV7-2 to TRBJ2-2, with TRBD2 matching over 9 bases. The CDR3 is 18 amino acids. Germline CDR1 reads SGHTA; CDR2 reads FQGNSA. V lost 6 bases, J lost 2 bases, and 13 bases stayed unmatched. DNA for the CDR3: TGTGCCAGCAGAATGTTGAGGGCGGGAGGGACAAACACCGGGGAGCTGTTTTTT. Encoded protein: CASRMLRAGGTNTGELFF. The variable domain in full, completed from reference TRBV7-2 and TRBJ2-2, reads GAGVSQSPSNKVTEKGKDVELRCDPISGHTALYWYRQSLGQGLEFLIYFQGNSAPDKSGLPSDRFSAERTGGSVSTLTIQRTQQEDSAVYLCASRMLRAGGTNTGELFFGEGSRLTVL.

This clonotype was seen a handful of times. The V gene is TRBV7-2, the J gene TRBJ2-7, with D perhaps matching TRBD2 (5 bases). The CDR3 extends over 14 amino acids. The V gene's germline CDR1 is SGHTA and CDR2 FQGNSA. The V gene lost 8 bases and the J gene lost 0 bases, with 14 bases spanning the gap. CDR3 protein: CASAYGKSSYEQYF. The CDR3 DNA reads as TGTGCCAGCGCATACGGGAAAAGCTCCTACGAGCAGTACTTC.

The chain joins TRBV7-8 to TRBJ2-1, with 7 bases aligning to TRBD2. Germline CDR1 SGHVS, CDR2 FQNEAQ. CDR3 size: 16 residues. Trimming took 3 bases from V and 8 from J; bases not matched to a gene: 13. The CDR3 DNA follows: TGTGCCAGCAGCTTCTCTCCGACTAGCCGGAGGGATGAGCAGTTCTTC. Its protein is CASSFSPTSRRDEQFF.

J is TRBJ1-1 and V is TRBV12-3 or TRBV12-4, with D possibly being TRBD1 (5 bases). Trimming took 5 bases from V and 3 from J, leaving 19 bases between them. This CDR3 spans 16 amino acids. The CDR3 bases are TGTGCCAGCAGTCGCATGATGGGACCCGGCTACACTGAAGCTTTCTTT. It is translated as CASSRMMGPGYTEAFF.

There are a few counts of this clonotype. This chain joins TRBV9 and TRBJ1-3; TRBD1 matches 8 bases. Germline V gene data show CDR1 as SGDLS and CDR2 as YYNGEE. Germline trimming cut 0 bases from V and 4 bases from J; bases unmatched to any gene: 9. There are 17 residues in the CDR3. The CDR3 region is CASSVGPSGGFGNTIYF. CDR3 nucleotide sequence: TGTGCCAGCAGCGTAGGACCGTCAGGGGGCTTCGGAAACACCATATATTTT.

The rearrangement joins TRBV6-5 to TRBJ1-1, with D unclear. From germline, CDR1 is MNHEY and CDR2 SVGAGI. V lost 7 bases and J lost 5, with 23 bases in between. The CDR3 consists of 16 residues. For the CDR3, the DNA is TGTGCCAGCAAAAGTCCCTCGAACCCAACGGGGACTGAAGCTTTCTTT. Amino acid sequence: CASKSPSNPTGTEAFF.

This clonotype was seen only a few times. V usage is TRBV4-2 and J usage is TRBJ1-4; 7 bases agree with TRBD1. The CDR3 spans 15 residues. The trim removed 1 base at V and 7 bases at J, leaving 6 bases unmatched. Germline assignment: CDR1 LGHNA and CDR2 YNFKEQ. DNA for the CDR3: TGTGCCAGCAGCCAAGTACGAGGGGGCGGTGAAAAACTGTTTTTT. Translated, it gives CASSQVRGGGEKLFF.

Ten or more counts support this clonotype. The junction departs from the called germline gene at one end, perhaps through a read error. The chain couples TRBV12-3 or TRBV12-4 to TRBJ2-3; no firm D call. The CDR3 sequence is 14 residues long. The CDR3 region is CASRLGAFTDTQYF. As DNA, the CDR3 is TGTGCCAGCAGGTTAGGAGCTTTCACAGATACGCAGTATTTT.

This clonotype occurred a few times. The chain joins TRBV12-3 or TRBV12-4 to TRBJ1-2; D is unclear. The CDR3 loop spans 15 amino acids. The V end was cut by 5 bases, the J end by 6 bases, with 19 bases between. The CDR3 DNA sequence: TGTGCCAGCAGTATAATACCCATACTCTCGCATGGCTACACCTTC. Encoded protein: CASSIIPILSHGYTF.

The chain recombines TRBV5-1 with TRBJ1-2; unclear D gene. The CDR3 has 15 residues. Germline V CDR1 and CDR2: SGHRS, YFSETQ. V lost 3 bases and J 4 bases, leaving 16 bases between the germline ends. Here the CDR3 reads CASSSEGLKGYGYTF. The CDR3, as DNA: TGCGCCAGCAGCTCGGAGGGTCTGAAAGGCTATGGCTACACCTTC.

This clonotype turned up a few times. The chain recombines TRBV7-9 with TRBJ2-3, with D maybe TRBD2 (5 bases). Trimming shortened V by 6 bases and J by 4 bases, and 20 bases separated the two germline ends. CDR1 and CDR2 from the germline V gene are SEHNR and FQNEAQ (reference sequence). The CDR3 covers 16 residues. Here the CDR3 reads CASRGRHSPPADTQYF. DNA for the CDR3: TGTGCCAGCAGAGGGAGACACTCTCCACCGGCAGATACGCAGTATTTT.

This clonotype came up a few times. The chain links TRBV15 to TRBJ1-5; D unresolved. V lost 1 base to trimming and J lost 6 bases, with 22 bases between them. The CDR3 spans 18 residues. Germline V CDR1 and CDR2: LNHNV, YYDKDF (reference sequence). CDR3 in DNA: TGTGCCACCAGCAGAGTACGCTGGGATACTTCGGACGGTCAGCCCCAGCATTTT. This codes for CATSRVRWDTSDGQPQHF.

The chain joins TRBV7-2 to TRBJ2-1, with D unclear. V gave up 2 bases and J gave up 5 bases, with 7 bases separating them. CDR1 SGHTA and CDR2 FQGNSA come from the germline V gene. The CDR3 totals 13 residues. CDR3 sequence (DNA): TGTGCCAGCAGCTTAAGGACGGACAATGAGCAGTTCTTC. This codes for CASSLRTDNEQFF.

The CDR3 coding sequence is TGTGCCAGCGCAAGGGGAAACTATGGCTACACCTTC. Translation: CASARGNYGYTF. The chain carries TRBV14 and TRBJ1-2; D is perhaps TRBD1 (5 bases). The CDR3 has 12 residues. Germline lookup yields CDR1 SGHDN and CDR2 FVKESK. The germline V and J ends were trimmed by 8 bases and 2 bases, with 9 bases remaining between them.

The chain joins TRBV5-4 to TRBJ1-2, with TRBD1 as a possible D gene (5 bases). There are 16 residues in the CDR3. The V end lost 0 bases, the J end lost 0 bases, and 12 bases lay between the germline ends. Germline assignment: CDR1 SGHNT and CDR2 YYREEE (reference sequence). CDR3 in amino acids: CASSLAVQEANYGYTF. The CDR3 DNA reads TGTGCCAGCAGCTTGGCCGTACAGGAAGCTAACTATGGCTACACCTTC.